This T cell receptor (beta chain) was recorded in a study of T cell changes during pregnancy in multiple sclerosis. Repertoires were generated with immunoSEQ multiplex PCR, while TCRdb's copy carries only in-frame clones and drops some. The repertoire holds about 50,000 clones, with roughly 94% as singletons. This CDR3 region has 14 residues. V was pared by 3 bases and J by 3 bases, with 12 bases between. From germline, CDR1 is SGHKS and CDR2 YYEKEE (reference sequence). Specimen: CD4+ T cells from peripheral blood mononuclear cells, collected in the third trimester of pregnancy. The chain recombines TRBV5-5 with TRBJ1-2; D unresolved. The sequence derives from a female donor with multiple sclerosis, enrolled in a pregnancy study. The CDR3 DNA reads as TGTGCCAGCAGCTCCTCAGGACTCTACTATGGCTACACCTTC. As protein: CASSSSGLYYGYTF.